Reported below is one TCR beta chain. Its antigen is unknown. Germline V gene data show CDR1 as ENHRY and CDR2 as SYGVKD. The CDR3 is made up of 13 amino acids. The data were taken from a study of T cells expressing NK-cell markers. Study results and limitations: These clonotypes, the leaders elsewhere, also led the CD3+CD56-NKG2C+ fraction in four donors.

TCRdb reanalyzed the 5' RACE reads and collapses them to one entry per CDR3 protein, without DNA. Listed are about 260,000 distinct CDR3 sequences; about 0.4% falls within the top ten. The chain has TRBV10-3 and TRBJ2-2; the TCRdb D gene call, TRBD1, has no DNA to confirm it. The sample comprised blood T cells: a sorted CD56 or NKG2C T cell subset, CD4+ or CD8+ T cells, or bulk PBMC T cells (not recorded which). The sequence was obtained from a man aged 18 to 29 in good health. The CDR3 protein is CAIWDGFTGELFF.